This T cell receptor beta chain was identified during a study of OX40 agonist ivuxolimab in advanced cancers. For context, the study as a whole: The costimulatory receptor OX40 (CD134) was targeted by ivuxolimab, a fully human IgG2 agonistic monoclonal antibody. Intravenous ivuxolimab was administered to patients every 2 weeks at six dose levels: 0.01, 0.1, 0.3, 1.5, 3 and 10 mg/kg. Of the approximately 54 patients in dose escalation, about 20 had hepatocellular carcinoma, some 15 had melanoma, 9 had renal cell carcinoma and 9 had head and neck cancer. In the dose-escalation cohort, around 80% of patients were male, and the mean age was around 60 years with a range of about 20 to 80. Patients were allowed to have had prior anti-PD-1, anti-PD-L1 or anti-CTLA-4 therapy, and 40% of the dose-escalation patients had been treated with checkpoint inhibitors. Partial responses were achieved by three dose-escalation patients, of whom one had hepatocellular carcinoma and two had cutaneous melanoma. Peripheral TCRbeta sequencing aimed to test whether ivuxolimab altered TCR sequence diversity and caused clonal T-cell expansion. The paper describes the monotherapy dose-escalation part (N of about 47 patients) of the phase I trial of ivuxolimab.

The trial excluded patients who had a history of autoimmune disease or were on systemic immunosuppression. Peripheral blood for TCR sequencing was drawn from every dose cohort at baseline, at cycle 4 day 1 and at cycle 7 day 1. Samples came from an open-label, multicenter, first-in-human phase I dose-escalation trial of ivuxolimab. The trial enrolled adults with locally advanced or metastatic head and neck squamous cell, hepatocellular, melanoma or renal cell carcinoma. CD4+ and CD8+ T cells were sorted separately from peripheral blood before TCR sequencing. Per the germline V gene, ENHRY is the CDR1 and SYGVKD is the CDR2. V was cut back by 5 bases and J by 4 bases, leaving a gap of 15 bases between them. From the cysteine up to the phenylalanine, the CDR3 has a length of 16 residues. Of the read, only the CDR3 DNA is kept; its 48 bases are in frame from base 1. Overall results and qualifications from the work: Low levels of normalized T-cell clonal expansion were also seen in some nonresponding patients. On average, CD8+ T cells showed more expanded clones than CD4+ T cells after ivuxolimab. The antigen specificity of the clonally expanded peripheral T cells was not determined. In the 0.1-3.0 mg/kg groups, partial responders were among the patients with the lowest normalized peripheral clonal expansion, particularly in CD8+ T cells. At doses of 0.1 to 3.0 mg/kg, clonal expansion of both CD4+ and CD8+ T cells in blood was seen between baseline and week 6.

Genomic DNA was extracted from sorted cells for sequencing of the TCRbeta CDR3 region. TCRbeta CDR3 regions were sequenced using the immunoSEQ Assay. Entries here come from immuneACCESS through TCRdb and include only in-frame sequences with V and J called. Some clones fail to appear in such tables; in the studies checked, an unresolved V gene covers under half of the shortfall, and the cause of the remainder is unknown. The sample records tens of thousands of clones, 75% to 95% of which are singletons. The ten biggest clones cover 0.4% to 0.55% of the sample. A word on this clone: There is no known antigen for this receptor. Per-nucleotide qualities are absent, and no much larger clonotype sits a single base away.

This clonotype was sampled from an adult with an advanced solid tumor such as melanoma, head and neck, liver or kidney cancer. Recombination joined TRBV10-3 with TRBJ2-6; no D gene call is confident. The material was CD4+ or CD8+ T cells sorted from blood, obtained in a trial of the OX40 agonist ivuxolimab. At the DNA level, the sequence is TGTGCCATCAGTAGTAACGAGGTGAGCGGGGCCAACGTCCTGACTTTC. It specifies CAISSNEVSGANVLTF.